This T cell receptor (beta chain) was documented in a study of beta chain features in type 1 diabetes. The study, taken as a whole, reports: Moderate but significant shortening of TCRB CDR3s was recorded in all four CD4+ subsets from Type 1 diabetes patients.

CDR1 and CDR2 from the germline V gene are SGHTA and FQGTGA. Trimming removed 4 bases from V and 3 bases from J, with 9 bases in between. CDR3 size: 14 residues. Worth noting for this clone: Antigen unknown.

All of the isolated RNA was reverse transcribed, so expressed TCRB transcripts were sequenced. Assay used: immunoSEQ multiplex PCR; TCRdb lists only in-frame clones, some missing. The table shows around 300,000 clones, with 14% occurring only once. The chain employs TRBV7-3 and TRBJ2-2; no reliable D call. Material: central memory CD4+ T cells from blood. The origin of this receptor is a young man in good health. The CDR3 nucleotides read TGTGCCAGCAGCTCAAGTTTGGACACCGGGGAGCTGTTTTTT. It yields the protein CASSSSLDTGELFF.